Presented here are 17 T cell receptor beta chains from one specimen sequenced in a study of T cells after yellow fever vaccination. MiXCR, applied by TCRdb to the 5' RACE reads, yields one record per CDR3 protein. This table has about 85,000 distinct CDR3 sequences, approximately 12% appearing once. The sample consisted of CD8+ T cells not binding an NS4B(214-222) dextramer, sorted from PBMCs, taken more than 20 days after the first yellow fever vaccination. Receptors originate from a man aged 18 to 29 who received the YFV17D yellow fever vaccine.

The chain uses TRBV5-1 and TRBJ2-7; D may be TRBD2 (5 bases). V was pared by 1 base and J by 3 bases, with 11 bases between. The CDR3 runs to 14 residues. Looked up from germline, CDR1 is SGHRS and CDR2 is YFSETQ. Written as DNA, the CDR3 is TGCGCCAGCAGCTTGCGGGGTCAGCACTACGAGCAGTACTTC. This sequence encodes CASSLRGQHYEQYF.

This clonotype was seen only a few times. The V call is TRBV7-3, the J call TRBJ2-3, with 8 nucleotides matching TRBD2. In germline, CDR1 is SGHTA, CDR2 FQGTGA. V dropped 2 bases and J dropped 2; count of bases not matched to a gene: 3. This CDR3 spans 15 amino acids. The CDR3 coding sequence is TGTGCCAGCAGCTTAGCGGGGGGCATCACAGATACGCAGTATTTT. This translates into CASSLAGGITDTQYF.

This clonotype occurred a few times. V gene TRBV3-1 combines with J gene TRBJ2-5; TRBD1 aligns across 7 bases. Germline V gene lookup returns CDR1 LGHDT and CDR2 YNNKEL (reference sequence). The CDR3 has 16 residues. With V trimmed by 0 bases and J by 3 bases, 7 bases remained unmatched. CDR3 nucleotide sequence: TGTGCCAGCAGCCAAGAAAAAGTAACAGGGGAAGAGACCCAGTACTTC. Encoded protein: CASSQEKVTGEETQYF.

In its sample, this clonotype was seen a few times. The V gene is TRBV4-1, the J gene TRBJ2-5; TRBD1 matches at 8 bases. V lost 1 base to trimming and J lost 3 bases; unmatched junction nucleotides: 7. This CDR3 has 16 amino acids. Looked up from germline, CDR1 is MGHRA and CDR2 is YSYEKL. Here the CDR3 DNA reads TGCGCCAGCAGCCAAGGTTGGACAGGGTCAGAAGAGACCCAGTACTTC. It encodes CASSQGWTGSEETQYF.

This clonotype was seen a few times. This sequence joins TRBV20-1 and TRBJ2-1; D not certain. In germline, CDR1 is DFQATT, CDR2 SNEGSKA (reference sequence). V lost 6 bases and J lost 2, with 11 bases in between. This CDR3 is 13 amino acids long. The CDR3 sequence: CSALTRTYNEQFF. The CDR3 DNA sequence: TGCAGTGCCCTGACCCGGACCTACAATGAGCAGTTCTTC.

This clonotype showed up just a few times. The chain uses TRBV7-8 and TRBJ2-5; D perhaps matches TRBD2 (6 bases). This CDR3 is built from 17 residues. Between the trimmed V and J ends, which lost 5 bases and 5 bases, there was a span of 24 bases. Germline CDR1 is SGHVS and CDR2 is FQNEAQ. The CDR3 sequence: CASSPGIPREKGETQYF. For the CDR3, the DNA is TGTGCCAGCAGCCCGGGTATCCCACGGGAGAAGGGGGAGACCCAGTACTTC.

CDR3 amino acids: CASSPRRYQETQYF. The CDR3 DNA is TGTGCCAGCAGCCCCCGGAGGTACCAAGAGACCCAGTACTTC. The chain joins TRBV7-8 to TRBJ2-5; a weak D match, TRBD2 (5 bases). V lost 5 bases and J 0 bases, leaving 10 bases between the germline ends. Per the germline V gene, CDR1 is SGHVS and CDR2 is FQNEAQ. The CDR3 extends over 14 amino acids.

This clonotype was observed many times. The J gene is TRBJ1-4, the V gene TRBV4-2; D uncertain. From germline, CDR1 is LGHNA and CDR2 YNFKEQ. The CDR3 contains 17 residues. Deletions cut 0 bases from V and 4 bases from J, with 15 bases between. CDR3 coding DNA: TGTGCCAGCAGCCAAGATAATGACGGGCTGCTTAATGAAAAACTGTTTTTT. It yields the protein CASSQDNDGLLNEKLFF.

This clonotype was detected a few times. This rearrangement joins TRBV10-2 to TRBJ2-1; 10 bases are shared with TRBD2. The ends lost 3 bases at V and 5 bases at J; junction bases unmatched: 10. The CDR3 spans 17 residues. CDR1 WSHSY and CDR2 SAAADI come from the germline V gene. Here the CDR3 DNA reads TGCGCCAGCAGTGACCCCTACGGACTAGCGGATGACAATGAGCAGTTCTTC. This gives the protein CASSDPYGLADDNEQFF.

This CDR3 reads CASSQVWGGKETQYF. The CDR3 DNA reads TGCGCCAGCAGCCAAGTTTGGGGAGGCAAAGAGACCCAGTACTTC. J is TRBJ2-5 and V is TRBV4-1; a possible D gene is TRBD2 (6 bases). The CDR3 length is 15 residues. Trimming shortened V by 1 base and J by 3 bases, and 12 bases separated the two germline ends. Germline loops: CDR1 MGHRA, CDR2 YSYEKL.

V and J are TRBV11-1 and TRBJ1-1; TRBD1 matches at 7 bases. The CDR3 is made up of 15 amino acids. Germline lookup yields CDR1 SGHAT and CDR2 FQDESV (reference sequence). Trimming removed 5 bases from V and 1 base from J; junction bases left unmatched: 7. For the CDR3, the DNA is TGTGCCAGCAGCATACGACAGGGATCGAACACTGAAGCTTTCTTT. It encodes CASSIRQGSNTEAFF.

This clonotype was detected only a few times. The J gene is TRBJ2-7, the V gene TRBV6-2 or TRBV6-3, with D perhaps matching TRBD1 (5 bases). CDR1 and CDR2 (germline): MNHEY, SVGEGT. The CDR3 has 16 amino acids. V lost 0 bases, J lost 1 base, and 13 bases lay in between. The CDR3 sequence is CASSYSNLDKSYEQYV. In nucleotides, the CDR3 is TGTGCCAGCAGTTACTCGAACCTGGACAAATCCTACGAGCAGTACGTC.

This clonotype was observed a handful of times. The chain couples TRBV2 to TRBJ1-2; TRBD1 matches 9 bases. The germline CDR1 and CDR2 sequences are SNHLY and FYNNEI. This CDR3 is built from 14 residues. Trimming at V came to 7 bases and at J to 5 bases, leaving 8 bases not matched to a gene. The CDR3 is CASTEGQGHYGYTF. In DNA form, the CDR3 reads TGTGCCAGCACCGAAGGACAGGGGCATTATGGCTACACCTTC.

In its sample, this clonotype was seen a few times. The V gene is TRBV9, the J gene TRBJ2-1; 11 nucleotides align to TRBD1. The CDR3 sequence is 16 residues long. The germline V gene encodes CDR1 SGDLS and CDR2 YYNGEE. After removal of 2 bases from V and 6 bases from J, the junction contained 7 bases not matched to a gene. CDR3 nucleotides: TGTGCCAGCAGCGTTATCGGGACAGGGGGGGTCAATGAGCAGTTCTTC. Protein product: CASSVIGTGGVNEQFF. Combining the CDR3 with reference TRBV9 and TRBJ2-1 gives the whole variable domain DSGVTQTPKHLITATGQRVTLRCSPRSGDLSVYWYQQSLDQGLQFLIQYYNGEERAKGNILERFSAQQFPDLHSELNLSSLELGDSALYFCASSVIGTGGVNEQFFGPGTRLTVL.

The gene calls are TRBV13 and TRBJ2-3; D unresolved. Trimming left V 1 base short and J 2 bases short, with 4 bases between. The CDR3 contains 13 residues. The V gene's germline CDR1 is PRHDT and CDR2 FYEKMQ (reference sequence). CDR3 nucleotides: TGTGCCAGCAGCTTAGAGGACACAGATACGCAGTATTTT. Translated, it gives CASSLEDTDTQYF. The whole variable domain, filled in from reference TRBV13 and TRBJ2-3, reads AAGVIQSPRHLIKEKRETATLKCYPIPRHDTVYWYQQGPGQDPQFLISFYEKMQSDKGSIPDRFSAQQFSDYHSELNMSSLELGDSALYFCASSLEDTDTQYFGPGTRLTVL.

This chain uses TRBV19 with TRBJ1-1; the D gene is possibly TRBD1 (5 bases). The V end was cut by 3 bases, the J end by 5 bases, with 13 bases between. The CDR3 length is 14 residues. Looked up from germline, CDR1 is LNHDA and CDR2 is SQIVND (reference sequence). The CDR3 region has the DNA TGTGCCAGTAGTATCGGTTACGGGGGGACTGAAGCTTTCTTT. As protein: CASSIGYGGTEAFF.

This clonotype occurred a few times. The chain is built from TRBV25-1 and TRBJ1-2, with 7 positions matching TRBD1. This CDR3 spans 14 amino acids. V trimming: 10 bases; J trimming: 3 bases; junction bases outside the gene matches: 11. Looked up from germline, CDR1 is MGHDK and CDR2 is SYGVNS. This CDR3 is CANTLGQWDYGYTF. The CDR3, as DNA: TGTGCCAACACCCTGGGACAGTGGGACTATGGCTACACCTTC.